The TCR beta chain under discussion was sequenced for a study of identical twins (dated by TCRdb to about 2016). Regarding the research as a whole: The study deep-sequenced TCR alpha and beta repertoires from monozygotic twins, unrelated adults of various ages and cord blood to test whether fetal clonotypes persist. Replicate twin experiments were performed at different times using different library preparation protocols to rule out contamination. Study-wide findings and limitations: In monozygotic twins, recombination models systematically underestimated out-of-frame TCR alpha sharing, but the models matched the sharing seen between unrelated individuals. The excess sharing between twins in beta out-of-frame sequences was weaker because fewer shared sequences reduced the signal-to-noise ratio. Out-of-frame TCR alpha sequences shared between twins showed an excess of low generation-probability sequences compared with coincidental sharing between unrelated individuals. Abundant cord blood beta clonotypes carried fewer insertions; young adult naive repertoires showed a weaker similar trend, while memory repertoires showed none. Conclusions relied on cross-sectional statistical analysis, since the same donors could not be followed over many years. Zero-insertion analyses could be partly confounded by invariant T cells such as MAIT and iNKT, though diverse VJ usage argued against such confounding for most clonotypes.

Every donor was a healthy Caucasian. The library was produced with 5' RACE. Sequenced using an Illumina HiSeq 2000. Template switching added a universal primer binding site, and the final cDNA carried a unique molecular identifier that allowed TCR cDNA molecules to be counted accurately. Specific primers in the conserved constant-segment region were used to synthesize first-strand cDNA for TCR alpha and beta chains. To control for contamination, every cDNA library carried two barcodes: a SMART-Mk sample barcode plus Illumina barcodes. TruSeq adapter sequences along with Illumina sample barcodes were introduced in two successive PCR steps. The TCR alpha and beta cDNA libraries were sequenced on the Illumina HiSeq platform using custom primers. Turning to the authors' computational methods: Unique molecular identifiers were extracted from raw reads with MiGEC, and CDR3 positions were determined with MiXCR. For each individual, recombination models were inferred using an EM algorithm with the repgenHMM and IGoR tools. Shared clonotypes were analyzed with the tcR package in R, and sharing was normalized by the product of cloneset sizes. Out-of-frame nonproductive sequences were analyzed to study raw recombination free of thymic and clonal selection effects. The raw public reads went through TCRdb reprocessing: fastp at Q25, MiXCR clone calling, in-frame beta chains kept. Each entry is one CDR3 protein sequence, shown with its most common DNA and genes. None of the V and J calls come from the authors' own analysis; TCRdb made them. This sample gives roughly 1,500,000 distinct CDR3 sequences in total; less than 35% of them show up just once. About 0.27% of the sample goes to the ten largest clones.

About this clonotype itself: Its target antigen remains unknown. No base quality values were provided; no much bigger clone lies one nucleotide off.

CDR1 SGHRS and CDR2 YFSETQ are derived from the germline V gene. The V end gives up 7 bases and the J end 4 bases, leaving 8 bases in the junction not matched to a gene. Inclusive of the bounding cysteine and phenylalanine, the CDR3 is 13 residues long. Only the CDR3 DNA stays, 39 bases, in frame from base 1. The material sequenced was cord blood. The chain is encoded by TRBV5-1 joined to TRBJ2-7; TRBD1 aligns with 7 central bases. The receptor comes from a newborn girl in good health. Read as DNA, the sequence is TGCGCCAGCCGCCGGGACAGACTGTACGAGCAGTACTTC. Translation gives CASRRDRLYEQYF.